One sample yielded the 26 T cell receptor beta chains listed below, sequenced in a study of human T cells and chemical hapten exposure. As to time point: patch test 2, 6 weeks after DPC sensitization. Documented treatment: therapeutic diphenylcyclopropenone sensitization with weekly scalp DPC. TCRdb reprocessed the RACE reads with MiXCR, giving one entry per CDR3 protein. The data show approximately 80,000 distinct CDR3 sequences, about 10% seen once. The specimen was whole blood, collected in connection with sensitization to the hapten diphenylcyclopropenone (DPC). Every receptor here comes from a woman aged 50 to 60 with alopecia areata. Some clones in this sample may be carry-over from other donors' samples.

This clonotype has at least ten counts. The rearrangement links TRBV7-9 to TRBJ1-2, with 7 nucleotides matching TRBD1. Per germline, CDR1 SEHNR and CDR2 FQNEAQ (reference sequence). V lost 2 bases to trimming and J lost 0 bases; unmatched junction nucleotides: 0. This CDR3 region has 14 residues. The CDR3, as DNA: TGTGCCAGCAGCTTACAGGGGGCTAACTATGGCTACACCTTC. Translation gives CASSLQGANYGYTF.

This chain uses TRBV6-6 with TRBJ2-2; perhaps TRBD2 as D (7 bases). The CDR3 covers 16 residues. V lost 5 bases to trimming and J lost 0 bases, with 13 bases between them. The germline V gene has CDR1 MNHNY and CDR2 SVGAGI (reference sequence). In DNA, the CDR3 is TGTGCCAGCAGTCGAGACGGGGGGCCGAACACCGGGGAGCTGTTTTTT. Its protein is CASSRDGGPNTGELFF.

This clonotype was seen at least ten times. The chain recombines TRBV7-6 with TRBJ2-7, with D maybe TRBD1 (5 bases). Trimming took off 2 bases at V and 4 bases at J, with 15 bases between the two ends. The CDR3 has 15 residues. CDR1 and CDR2 (germline): SGHVS, FNYEAQ. This CDR3 reads CASSLLAQAMYEQYF. The CDR3 nucleotides read TGTGCCAGCAGCTTATTGGCACAGGCGATGTACGAGCAGTACTTC.

This clonotype came up many times. This rearrangement joins TRBV28 to TRBJ2-7, with 10 bases fitting TRBD2. The junction had 9 bases not matched to a gene; V was cut back by 5 bases and J by 2 bases. The CDR3 consists of 16 residues. CDR1 and CDR2 (germline): MDHEN, SYDVKM. The CDR3 reads CASSQAGGPPTYEQYF. For the CDR3, the DNA is TGTGCCAGCAGTCAAGCGGGAGGGCCACCCACCTACGAGCAGTACTTC. The complete variable domain, with remaining parts taken from reference TRBV28 and TRBJ2-7, reads DVKVTQSSRYLVKRTGEKVFLECVQDMDHENMFWYRQDPGLGLRLIYFSYDVKMKEKGDIPEGYSVSREKKERFSLILESASTNQTSMYLCASSQAGGPPTYEQYFGPGTRLTVT.

This clonotype has a count of ten or more. The chain couples TRBV7-2 to TRBJ2-1, with a possible D match to TRBD2 (5 bases). Germline loops: CDR1 SGHTA, CDR2 FQGNSA. V lost 9 bases and J 0 bases, leaving 12 bases between the germline ends. This CDR3 has 14 residues. The CDR3 DNA is TGTGCCAGTAGAAGCGGTAGCTCCTACAATGAGCAGTTCTTC. This gives the protein CASRSGSSYNEQFF.

The rearrangement joins TRBV4-2 to TRBJ2-7; 9 bases are shared with TRBD2. Germline CDR1 LGHNA, CDR2 YNFKEQ. The CDR3 totals 16 residues. The V and J ends lost 1 base and 0 bases, in that order; junction bases with no gene match: 4. The CDR3 spells CASSQVAGGSSYEQYF. The CDR3 region has the DNA TGTGCCAGCAGCCAAGTGGCGGGGGGGAGCTCCTACGAGCAGTACTTC.

Many counts were recorded for this clonotype. The chain carries TRBV7-9 and TRBJ2-6; D remains ambiguous. Germline V lookup: CDR1 SEHNR, CDR2 FQNEAQ (reference sequence). V lost 2 bases, J lost 4 bases, and 15 bases lay in between. CDR3 length equals 17 residues. The CDR3 DNA follows: TGTGCCAGCAGCTTATGGCCACTTACCCCCGGGGCCAACGTCCTGACTTTC. The encoded protein is CASSLWPLTPGANVLTF.

This clonotype showed up many times. DNA of the CDR3: TGTGCCAGCAGTTACAAGGCAGGGGGAGAATATGGCTACACCTTC. This gives the protein CASSYKAGGEYGYTF. J is TRBJ1-2 and V is TRBV6-6; 7 nucleotides match TRBD1. The V and J ends lost 2 bases and 5 bases, in that order; junction bases with no gene match: 8. The CDR3 loop spans 15 amino acids. Germline CDR1 and CDR2: MNHNY and SVGAGI (reference sequence).

The V call is TRBV20-1, the J call TRBJ1-2; no definite D call. The ends were cut back, 0 bases at V and 1 base at J, with 6 bases in the middle. The CDR3 sequence is 13 residues long. Per germline, CDR1 DFQATT and CDR2 SNEGSKA (reference sequence). The CDR3 DNA reads TGCAGTGCTAGAGATAGCGGTAACTATGGCTACACCTTC. This encodes CSARDSGNYGYTF.

This clonotype was recorded many times. The V gene is TRBV29-1, the J gene TRBJ2-3; 11 positions agree with TRBD2. V was clipped by 3 bases and J by 8 bases; unmatched bases: 4. CDR3 size: 13 residues. From germline, CDR1 is SQVTM and CDR2 ANQGSEA. This chain's CDR3 is CSVDLAGGRTQYF. The CDR3 region has the DNA TGCAGCGTTGATCTAGCGGGAGGACGTACGCAGTATTTT.

The chain recombines TRBV27 with TRBJ2-7; TRBD2 agrees at 14 bases. The junction had 7 bases not matched to a gene; V was cut back by 3 bases and J by 6 bases. Germline V gene data show CDR1 as MNHEY and CDR2 as SMNVEV (reference sequence). This CDR3 has 16 residues. CDR3 nucleotide sequence: TGTGCCAGCAGTTTGACTAGCGGGAGGGCTAGGGGCGAGCAGTACTTC. Its protein is CASSLTSGRARGEQYF.

This clonotype was recorded many times. The gene calls are TRBV7-2 and TRBJ2-1, with D perhaps matching TRBD2 (5 bases). CDR1 and CDR2 from the germline V gene are SGHTA and FQGNSA. V was shortened by 6 bases and J by 10 bases, with 13 bases between the two germline ends. The CDR3 is 12 amino acids. The CDR3 is CASSSTIREQFF. In nucleotides, the CDR3 is TGTGCCAGCAGTTCGACTATCCGGGAGCAGTTCTTC.

There are many counts of this clonotype. The chain couples TRBV15 to TRBJ2-3; D is uncertain. This CDR3 is built from 13 residues. V lost 1 base to trimming and J lost 0 bases, with 2 bases between them. The germline V gene encodes CDR1 LNHNV and CDR2 YYDKDF (reference sequence). For the CDR3, the DNA is TGTGCCACCAGCAGAGCAAGCACAGATACGCAGTATTTT. This sequence encodes CATSRASTDTQYF.

V is TRBV28 and J is TRBJ1-5, with D unresolved. The CDR3 spans 12 residues. Germline lookup yields CDR1 MDHEN and CDR2 SYDVKM. V lost 6 bases, J lost 4 bases, and 7 bases lay in between. The CDR3 nucleotides read TGTGCCAGCAGGCAGACTAATCAGCCCCAGCATTTT. As protein: CASRQTNQPQHF.

This clonotype was detected many times. The gene calls are TRBV29-1 and TRBJ2-1, with 10 bases aligning to TRBD2. Germline V gives CDR1 SQVTM, CDR2 ANQGSEA. The CDR3 runs 15 residues. V dropped 6 bases and J dropped 5; count of bases not matched to a gene: 10. The CDR3 loop is CSVGLTGLANNEQFF. In nucleotides, the CDR3 is TGCAGCGTCGGACTGACGGGACTAGCGAACAATGAGCAGTTCTTC.

Concerning this clonotype itself: An end of the junction does not agree with germline; a read error may underlie this. The chain couples TRBV7-8 to TRBJ1-1; D ambiguous. In germline, CDR1 is SGHVS, CDR2 FQNEAQ. This CDR3 has 15 residues. The CDR3 sequence: CASSLFTISNSEAFF. The DNA of the CDR3 is TGTGCCAGCAGCTTATTCACAATCTCGAACTCTGAAGCTTTCTTT.

This clonotype occurred many times. V and J are TRBV7-6 and TRBJ2-2, with 8 bases that match TRBD2. The CDR3 runs to 16 residues. Germline CDR1 is SGHVS and CDR2 is FNYEAQ. Trimming took 0 bases from V and 0 from J; bases not matched to a gene: 0. CDR3 in amino acids: CASSLARGANTGELFF. For the CDR3, the DNA is TGTGCCAGCAGCTTAGCGCGGGGGGCGAACACCGGGGAGCTGTTTTTT.

This clonotype has more than one count but fewer than ten. This chain joins TRBV29-1 and TRBJ1-2, with D tentatively TRBD1 (5 bases). Germline CDR1 SQVTM, CDR2 ANQGSEA. This CDR3 has 14 residues. With 3 bases removed from V and 7 bases from J, the gap between germline ends came to 18 bases. The CDR3 is CSVDSGNEGLGYTF. The DNA of the CDR3 is TGCAGCGTTGATTCAGGGAACGAGGGTCTTGGCTACACCTTC.

This clonotype was seen repeatedly, ten times or more. The chain couples TRBV20-1 to TRBJ2-3; the D gene is possibly TRBD2 (6 bases). There are 15 residues in the CDR3. V was shortened by 3 bases and J by 1 base, with 14 bases between the two germline ends. Germline V gene data show CDR1 as DFQATT and CDR2 as SNEGSKA (reference sequence). The CDR3 spells CSASIRERGTDTQYF. DNA for the CDR3: TGCAGTGCTAGTATCCGGGAGAGGGGCACAGATACGCAGTATTTT.

This clonotype was counted a few times. The chain joins TRBV27 to TRBJ2-1; 11 bases agree with TRBD1. V lost 6 bases and J lost 4; bases outside the gene matches: 20. The CDR3 consists of 20 residues. Germline assignment: CDR1 MNHEY and CDR2 SMNVEV (reference sequence). CDR3 region: CASRRKAASDRGRRYNEQFF. The CDR3 coding sequence is TGTGCCAGCAGGCGAAAAGCCGCCTCGGACAGGGGGCGAAGGTACAATGAGCAGTTCTTC.

This clonotype turned up a few times. V usage is TRBV13 and J usage is TRBJ2-1; 14 bases are shared with TRBD2. V trimming: 5 bases; J trimming: 8 bases; junction bases outside the gene matches: 11. The CDR3 is made up of 17 amino acids. CDR1 PRHDT and CDR2 FYEKMQ come from the germline V gene (reference sequence). The CDR3: CASSLYLGLAGVDEQFF. In DNA, the CDR3 is TGTGCCAGCAGCCTGTACCTGGGACTAGCGGGAGTCGATGAGCAGTTCTTC.

In this sample, this clonotype turned up a few times. J is TRBJ2-7 and V is TRBV20-1; TRBD1 or TRBD2 may be the D gene (6 bases each). The ends were cut back, 6 bases at V and 1 base at J, with 19 bases in the middle. The CDR3 has 15 amino acids. Looked up from germline, CDR1 is DFQATT and CDR2 is SNEGSKA (reference sequence). The CDR3 is CSAGGKTAGSYEQYF. As DNA, the CDR3 is TGCAGTGCAGGGGGGAAGACAGCAGGGTCCTACGAGCAGTACTTC.

This clonotype appeared many times. The chain is built from TRBV12-3 or TRBV12-4 and TRBJ1-1; D perhaps matches TRBD1 (6 bases). The V gene lost 3 bases and the J gene lost 4 bases, with 12 bases spanning the gap. CDR3 length: 14 amino acids. The CDR3 region is CASSFGGPGTEAFF. CDR3 coding DNA: TGTGCCAGCAGTTTCGGGGGGCCGGGCACTGAAGCTTTCTTT.

This clonotype was counted ten times or more. The rearrangement joins TRBV4-1 to TRBJ1-1, with 11 bases matching TRBD1. This CDR3 has 17 residues. Trimming at V came to 3 bases and at J to 4 bases, leaving 10 bases not matched to a gene. Germline V gene sequence: CDR1 MGHRA, CDR2 YSYEKL. CDR3 sequence (DNA): TGCGCCAGCAGCCAGTCCCCTTTGGGACAGGGGGTCACTGAAGCTTTCTTT. Its protein is CASSQSPLGQGVTEAFF.

This clonotype has just a few counts. The rearrangement joins TRBV12-3 or TRBV12-4 to TRBJ2-2; TRBD1 matches at 10 bases. CDR3 length: 18 amino acids. V shed 5 bases, J shed 1 base, and the junction held 10 bases outside the gene matches. As DNA, the CDR3 is TGTGCCAGCAGTCCGATGAGGGGGACAGGGGTGAACACCGGGGAGCTGTTTTTT. This sequence encodes CASSPMRGTGVNTGELFF.

This clonotype was observed a few times. The chain has TRBV12-3 or TRBV12-4 and TRBJ2-1; D not resolved. Trimming removed 6 bases from V and 2 bases from J, with 14 bases in between. CDR3 length: 15 amino acids. The CDR3 region has the DNA TGTGCCAGCAGCAAAACCCCACTCACCTACAATGAGCAGTTCTTC. Translated, it gives CASSKTPLTYNEQFF.